This section outlines one TCR beta chain sequence together with its context. The antigen remains undetermined. The data stem from a study of regulatory T cells in long-lasting Graves disease. General study points: There was favoring of TRBV28, TRBJ1-2 and TRBJ2-5 in persistent disease.

Trimming at V came to 2 bases and at J to 5 bases, leaving 4 bases not matched to a gene. Germline V gene data show CDR1 as GTSNPN and CDR2 as SVGIG (reference sequence). The CDR3 is made up of 15 amino acids. TCR beta libraries were built with iRepertoire HTBI primers and Arm-PCR of CDR3 regions. TCRdb called the multiplex PCR reads again in MiXCR, with one record for every CDR3 protein. The top ten clones hold more than 15% of a sample with about 620,000 distinct CDR3 sequences, 15% to 20% of them seen once. Documented time point: newly diagnosed GD, antithyroid drugs for less than 3 months. Extracted RNA from PBMCs served as the source of the TCR library. In this cohort, patients came from an endocrinology department located in Xi'an, China. These same records also appear under a second study, on T cells in Graves' hyperthyroidism and ophthalmopathy. As reported in that work: Among thyroid clonotypes expanded above 0.001, most also appeared in blood.

This sequence joins TRBV30 and TRBJ2-5, with TRBD2 matching over 14 bases. The receptor's source is a woman in her twenties or thirties with Graves disease. This material consisted of peripheral blood mononuclear cells (PBMCs), taken at new diagnosis, from a patient treated with antithyroid drugs. CDR3: CAWSRGTSGSETQYF. The CDR3 coding sequence is TGTGCCTGGAGTCGAGGGACTAGCGGGAGCGAGACCCAGTACTTC.